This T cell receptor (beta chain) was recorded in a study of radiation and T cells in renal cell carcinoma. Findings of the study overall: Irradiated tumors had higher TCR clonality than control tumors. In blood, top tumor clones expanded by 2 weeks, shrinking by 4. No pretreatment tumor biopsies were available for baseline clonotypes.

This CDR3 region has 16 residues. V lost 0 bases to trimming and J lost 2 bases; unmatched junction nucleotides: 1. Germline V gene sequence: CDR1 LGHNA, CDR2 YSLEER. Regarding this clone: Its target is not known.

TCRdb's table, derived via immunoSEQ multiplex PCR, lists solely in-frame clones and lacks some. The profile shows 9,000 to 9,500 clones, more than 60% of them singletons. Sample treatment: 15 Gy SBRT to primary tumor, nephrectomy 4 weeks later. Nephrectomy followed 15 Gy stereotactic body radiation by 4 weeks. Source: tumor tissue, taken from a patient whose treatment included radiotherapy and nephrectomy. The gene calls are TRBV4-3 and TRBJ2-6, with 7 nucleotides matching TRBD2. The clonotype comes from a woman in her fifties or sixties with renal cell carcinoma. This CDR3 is CASSQDGTTGANVLTF. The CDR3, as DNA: TGCGCCAGCAGCCAAGATGGGACTACTGGGGCCAACGTCCTGACTTTC.